One TCR beta chain is described in this entry. Its antigen is unidentified. TCRdb re-called the 5' RACE reads with MiXCR, one entry per CDR3 protein. The table has 300,000 to 350,000 distinct CDR3 sequences, around 20% seen once. The entry originates in a study of CD8 T cells in ankylosing spondylitis. Overall study results and limits: Researchers reportedly found disease-linked clones significantly enriched in matched ankylosing spondylitis synovial fluid. Researchers report that disease-linked clones proved CD8+ and relatively rare in peripheral blood. Among TCR beta sequences, a motif of eight highly homologous variants appeared characteristic of ankylosing spondylitis blood.

This CDR3 spans 14 amino acids. The germline V and J ends were trimmed by 4 bases and 11 bases, with 21 bases remaining between them. Per the germline V gene, CDR1 is SGHRS and CDR2 is YFSETQ. The source is a female donor with ankylosing spondylitis or in good health (not recorded which). This chain uses TRBV5-1 with TRBJ1-1, with D tentatively TRBD1 (5 bases). The sequenced sample consisted of blood, either unsorted or a sorted T cell fraction (not recorded which). The CDR3 DNA sequence: TGCGCCAGCAGCGCGGGGGTTGCGTCGGTGGATGCTTTCTTT. Its protein is CASSAGVASVDAFF.